The 8 T cell receptor beta chains in this list originate from one sample, sequenced in a study of T-cell reconstitution after alpha-beta-depleted transplantation in children. The authors prepared the TCRbeta library with unique molecular identifiers. TCRdb itself ran the PCR reads through MiXCR, one entry per CDR3 protein. This sample has around 960,000 distinct CDR3 sequences, with roughly 29% found just once. This sample comprised PBMCs, mostly from graft donor cells, obtained 360 days after TCRalphabeta/CD19-depleted stem cell transplant. These receptors were taken from a boy less than two years old who had a stem cell transplant for SCID, so the T cells may come from the graft donor.

This clonotype was seen more than once but under ten times. V is TRBV24-1 and J is TRBJ2-3, with D possibly being TRBD2 (5 bases). CDR1 KGHDR and CDR2 SFDVKD come from the germline V gene. The CDR3 sequence is 15 residues long. V was trimmed by 5 bases and J by 2 bases, leaving 13 bases between them. The CDR3: CATSGGAKYTDTQYF. The CDR3 bases are TGTGCCACCAGTGGGGGAGCTAAATACACAGATACGCAGTATTTT.

The chain carries TRBV2 and TRBJ2-3, with D perhaps TRBD2 (5 bases). Germline CDR1 reads SNHLY; CDR2 reads FYNNEI. The V end was cut by 7 bases, the J end by 2 bases, with 13 bases between. This CDR3 comprises 14 residues. The CDR3 sequence is CASTEWETTDTQYF. The CDR3, as DNA: TGTGCCAGCACTGAGTGGGAGACCACAGATACGCAGTATTTT.

In its sample, this clonotype was seen a few times. V and J are TRBV2 and TRBJ1-4; possibly TRBD1 for D (5 bases). The CDR3 spans 14 residues. V lost 4 bases and J lost 8, with 14 bases in between. CDR1 and CDR2 from the germline V gene are SNHLY and FYNNEI. The CDR3 sequence is CASSGQGGLEKLFF. In DNA form, the CDR3 reads TGTGCCAGCAGTGGCCAGGGAGGATTAGAAAAACTGTTTTTT.

This clonotype has more than one count but fewer than ten. The V gene is TRBV6-2 or TRBV6-3, the J gene TRBJ2-5; D might be TRBD2 (6 bases). The CDR3 sequence is 12 residues long. CDR1 and CDR2 from the germline V gene are MNHEY and SVGEGT. V was trimmed by 5 bases and J by 12 bases, leaving 16 bases between them. CDR3 region: CASSHGLAGKYF. The CDR3 coding sequence is TGTGCCAGCAGTCACGGACTGGCGGGAAAGTACTTC.

This chain connects TRBV12-3 or TRBV12-4 to TRBJ2-3; TRBD2 aligns across 10 bases. After removal of 6 bases from V and 0 bases from J, the junction contained 6 bases not matched to a gene. The CDR3 runs 16 residues. CDR3 sequence: CASRSLAGASTDTQYF. CDR3 DNA: TGTGCCAGCAGGTCCCTAGCGGGGGCGAGCACAGATACGCAGTATTTT.

The rearrangement joins TRBV7-9 to TRBJ1-5; D remains ambiguous. Germline loops: CDR1 SEHNR, CDR2 FQNEAQ (reference sequence). This CDR3 has 13 residues. The V and J ends lost 2 bases and 7 bases respectively, with 9 bases between them. The chain's CDR3 is CASSLKGEQPQHF. CDR3 DNA: TGTGCCAGCAGCTTAAAGGGAGAACAGCCCCAGCATTTT.

J is TRBJ2-2 and V is TRBV12-3 or TRBV12-4, with unresolved D. V shed 3 bases and J shed 0 bases, with 8 bases lying between them. The CDR3 is made up of 15 amino acids. Here the CDR3 reads CASSLSETNTGELFF. The CDR3 DNA sequence: TGTGCCAGCAGTTTGTCCGAAACGAACACCGGGGAGCTGTTTTTT.

The chain uses TRBV15 and TRBJ1-2; D gene uncertain. Trimming removed 4 bases at V and 4 bases at J, with 13 bases between. Germline loops: CDR1 LNHNV, CDR2 YYDKDF (reference sequence). The CDR3 sequence is 14 residues long. The CDR3 is CATSMRQEIYGYTF. DNA for the CDR3: TGTGCCACCAGCATGAGGCAGGAAATCTATGGCTACACCTTC.